Listed below are T cell receptor beta chains from one sample, sequenced in a study of T cell changes during pregnancy in multiple sclerosis. Repertoires were generated with immunoSEQ multiplex PCR, while TCRdb's copy carries only in-frame clones and drops some. The sample consists of tens of thousands of clones, about 91% of them appearing once. This specimen was peripheral blood, taken after pregnancy. Source of these receptors: a female donor with multiple sclerosis, enrolled in a pregnancy study. Each CDR3 is given with its conserved first and last residue. D genes are given only for firm matches. Size is omitted from some rows. Given values are once, few, many or a class for expanded clones.

v_gene: TRBV28; abundance: .; j_gene: TRBJ1-2; d_gene: .; CDR3nt: TGTGCCAGCATCGAGGGTATTTCCAATGGCTACACCTTC; CDR3aa: CASIEGISNGYTF
v_gene: TRBV4-3; abundance: .; j_gene: TRBJ2-1; d_gene: .; CDR3nt: TGCGCCAGCAGCCAAGATGGGAATAGCGGAGTCAACAATGAGCAGTTCTTC; CDR3aa: CASSQDGNSGVNNEQFF
v_gene: TRBV10-1; abundance: .; j_gene: TRBJ2-2; d_gene: TRBD1; CDR3nt: TGCGCCAGCAGTACTGACAGGGGCACCGGGGAGCTGTTTTTT; CDR3aa: CASSTDRGTGELFF
v_gene: TRBV10-3; abundance: .; j_gene: TRBJ2-7; d_gene: .; CDR3nt: TGTGCCATCAGTGGTTATGAGGGGGGAGGGGCCTTCTACGAGCAGTACTTC; CDR3aa: CAISGYEGGGAFYEQYF
v_gene: TRBV6-4; abundance: .; j_gene: TRBJ2-1; d_gene: .; CDR3nt: TGTGCCAGCCGACTCGATACAAACTATTACAATGAGCAGTTCTTC; CDR3aa: CASRLDTNYYNEQFF
v_gene: TRBV11-2; abundance: .; j_gene: TRBJ1-2; d_gene: .; CDR3nt: TGTGCCAGCAGCTTATTACCAGAGGGGGATGGCTACACCTTC; CDR3aa: CASSLLPEGDGYTF
v_gene: TRBV4-2; abundance: .; j_gene: TRBJ2-7; d_gene: .; CDR3nt: TGTGCCAGCAGCCAAGGGGGCCTGACAGTTTACGAGCAGTACTTC; CDR3aa: CASSQGGLTVYEQYF
v_gene: TRBV28; abundance: .; j_gene: TRBJ2-3; d_gene: TRBD2; CDR3nt: TGTGCCAGCAGGGATAGCGGGGAAATCACAGATACGCAGTATTTT; CDR3aa: CASRDSGEITDTQYF
v_gene: TRBV7-9; abundance: .; j_gene: TRBJ2-7; d_gene: .; CDR3nt: TGTGCCAGCAGCTTAGTTCGGGAGAGGCCCTACGAGCAGTACTTC; CDR3aa: CASSLVRERPYEQYF
v_gene: TRBV5-6; abundance: .; j_gene: TRBJ1-2; d_gene: .; CDR3nt: TGTGCCAGCAGCTTGGTTAGCACTCCCTATGGCTACACCTTC; CDR3aa: CASSLVSTPYGYTF
v_gene: TRBV11-3; abundance: once; j_gene: TRBJ2-3; d_gene: TRBD2; CDR3nt: TGTGCCAGCAGCTTAGGGCTAGCGGGAATCACAGATACGCAGTATTTT; CDR3aa: CASSLGLAGITDTQYF
v_gene: TRBV6-5; abundance: .; j_gene: TRBJ2-5; d_gene: TRBD2; CDR3nt: TGTGCCAGCAGTTGGGGGGGAGAGACCCAGTACTTC; CDR3aa: CASSWGGETQYF
v_gene: TRBV27; abundance: .; j_gene: TRBJ2-1; d_gene: TRBD1; CDR3nt: TGTGCCAGCAGTTTATTGGTTGGGGGACAGGGGGCGATCAATGAGCAGTTCTTC; CDR3aa: CASSLLVGGQGAINEQFF
v_gene: TRBV29-1; abundance: few; j_gene: TRBJ1-1; d_gene: TRBD1; CDR3nt: TGCAGCGTTGACTCGACAGGGGGACTCACTGAAGCTTTCTTT; CDR3aa: CSVDSTGGLTEAFF
v_gene: TRBV6-5; abundance: .; j_gene: TRBJ1-2; d_gene: .; CDR3nt: TGTGCCAGCAGCCTCGCGGGGGTCGGCTATGGCTACACCTTC; CDR3aa: CASSLAGVGYGYTF
v_gene: TRBV30; abundance: .; j_gene: TRBJ2-1; d_gene: TRBD2; CDR3nt: TGTGCCTGGAGGGGGCTAGCGGAGTTTCCCAATGAGCAGTTCTTC; CDR3aa: CAWRGLAEFPNEQFF
v_gene: TRBV7-2; abundance: .; j_gene: TRBJ1-1; d_gene: .; CDR3nt: TGTGCCAGCAGCTTCATCCCCGGAGCGATGAACACTGAAGCTTTCTTT; CDR3aa: CASSFIPGAMNTEAFF
v_gene: TRBV5-4; abundance: .; j_gene: TRBJ2-3; d_gene: .; CDR3nt: TGTGCCAGCAGCCCCTCCCGGAGCACAGATACGCAGTATTTT; CDR3aa: CASSPSRSTDTQYF
v_gene: TRBV19; abundance: .; j_gene: TRBJ2-3; d_gene: .; CDR3nt: TGTGCCAGTAGCCCAATCTCTCTGGGGAGCGGTTCTAGCACAGATACGCAGTATTTT; CDR3aa: CASSPISLGSGSSTDTQYF
v_gene: TRBV5-1; abundance: .; j_gene: TRBJ1-4; d_gene: TRBD1; CDR3nt: TGCGCCAGCGCAACCGGGACAGCAAATGAAAAACTGTTTTTT; CDR3aa: CASATGTANEKLFF
v_gene: TRBV6-5; abundance: .; j_gene: TRBJ1-1; d_gene: .; CDR3nt: TGTGCCAGCAGTTACTCGCGGGGGTACACTGAAGCTTTCTTT; CDR3aa: CASSYSRGYTEAFF
v_gene: TRBV18; abundance: .; j_gene: TRBJ2-4; d_gene: .; CDR3nt: TGTGCCAGCTCACCGGACAGCCGTCGGTACATTCAGTACTTC; CDR3aa: CASSPDSRRYIQYF
v_gene: TRBV7-9; abundance: .; j_gene: TRBJ2-1; d_gene: .; CDR3nt: TGTGCCAGCAGCCGCAGCGCTAGCTCGGGGAATGAGCAGTTCTTC; CDR3aa: CASSRSASSGNEQFF
v_gene: TRBV2; abundance: .; j_gene: TRBJ2-7; d_gene: TRBD2; CDR3nt: TGTGCCAGCAGTGAGTCGCTAGCGGCTACCTACGAGCAGTACTTC; CDR3aa: CASSESLAATYEQYF
v_gene: TRBV19; abundance: once; j_gene: TRBJ2-7; d_gene: .; CDR3nt: TGTGCCAGTAGTATGGGGCGGAGTTCCACCTACGAGCAGTACTTC; CDR3aa: CASSMGRSSTYEQYF
v_gene: TRBV7-7; abundance: few; j_gene: TRBJ2-5; d_gene: .; CDR3nt: TGTGCCAGCAGCTTAGCCGCTAGTTCGGAGACCCAGTACTTC; CDR3aa: CASSLAASSETQYF
v_gene: TRBV2; abundance: .; j_gene: TRBJ1-2; d_gene: TRBD1; CDR3nt: TGTGCCAGCAGGGACAGGGTCTATGGCTACACCTTC; CDR3aa: CASRDRVYGYTF
v_gene: TRBV7-3; abundance: .; j_gene: TRBJ2-2; d_gene: TRBD2; CDR3nt: TGTGCCAGCAGCTTGAGAGCGGGAGCGAACACCGGGGAGCTGTTTTTT; CDR3aa: CASSLRAGANTGELFF
v_gene: TRBV28; abundance: .; j_gene: TRBJ2-7; d_gene: .; CDR3nt: TGTGCCAGCAGCATTAGACAGAAACCTCTTACCTTC; CDR3aa: CASSIRQKPLTF
v_gene: TRBV6-1; abundance: .; j_gene: TRBJ2-1; d_gene: TRBD2; CDR3nt: TGTGCCAGCAGTGAATCCGGGACTAGCATAGAGTTCTTC; CDR3aa: CASSESGTSIEFF
v_gene: TRBV4-1; abundance: once; j_gene: TRBJ2-6; d_gene: .; CDR3nt: TGCGCCAGCAGCCTCGTAGGCTCGGGGGTCGGGGCCAACGTCCTGACTTTC; CDR3aa: CASSLVGSGVGANVLTF
v_gene: TRBV25-1; abundance: .; j_gene: TRBJ2-7; d_gene: .; CDR3nt: TGTGCCAGCACGTCGGACAGATACGAGCAGTACTTC; CDR3aa: CASTSDRYEQYF
v_gene: TRBV18; abundance: .; j_gene: TRBJ2-1; d_gene: TRBD2; CDR3nt: TGTGCCAGCTCACCACCCGGGACTAGCGGACACAATGAGCAGTTCTTC; CDR3aa: CASSPPGTSGHNEQFF
v_gene: TRBV2; abundance: few; j_gene: TRBJ1-1; d_gene: TRBD1; CDR3nt: TGTGCCAGCAGTGGTCCCGGGACAGTGAACACTGAAGCTTTCTTT; CDR3aa: CASSGPGTVNTEAFF
v_gene: TRBV2; abundance: once; j_gene: TRBJ2-7; d_gene: .; CDR3nt: TGTGCCAGCAGTGGGGGGACATCTAAGGAGCAGTACTTC; CDR3aa: CASSGGTSKEQYF